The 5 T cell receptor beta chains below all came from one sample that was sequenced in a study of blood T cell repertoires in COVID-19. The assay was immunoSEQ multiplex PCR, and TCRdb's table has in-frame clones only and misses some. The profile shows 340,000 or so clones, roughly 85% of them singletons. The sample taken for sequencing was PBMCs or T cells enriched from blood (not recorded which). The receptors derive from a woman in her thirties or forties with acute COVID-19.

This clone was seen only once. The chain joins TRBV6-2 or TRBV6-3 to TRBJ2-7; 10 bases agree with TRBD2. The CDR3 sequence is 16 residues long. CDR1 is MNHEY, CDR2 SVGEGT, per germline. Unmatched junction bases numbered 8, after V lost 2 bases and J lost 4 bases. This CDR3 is CASSYGGTSAGYEQYF. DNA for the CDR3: TGTGCCAGCAGTTACGGCGGGACTAGCGCTGGGTACGAGCAGTACTTC.

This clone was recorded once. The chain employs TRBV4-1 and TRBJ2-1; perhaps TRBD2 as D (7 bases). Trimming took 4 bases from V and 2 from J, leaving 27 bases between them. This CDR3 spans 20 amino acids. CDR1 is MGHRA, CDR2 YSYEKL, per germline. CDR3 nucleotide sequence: TGCGCCAGCAGCCGCCAAAGCGAAGGAGGCGGGGGCTTAACCTACAATGAGCAGTTCTTC. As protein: CASSRQSEGGGGLTYNEQFF.

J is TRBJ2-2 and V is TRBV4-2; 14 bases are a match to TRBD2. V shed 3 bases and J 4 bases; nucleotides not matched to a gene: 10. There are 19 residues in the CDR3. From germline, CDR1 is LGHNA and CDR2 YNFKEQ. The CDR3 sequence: CASSHFQPGLAGATGELFF. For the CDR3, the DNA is TGTGCCAGCAGCCACTTCCAACCGGGACTAGCGGGGGCCACCGGGGAGCTGTTTTTT.

In DNA form, the CDR3 reads TGTGCCAGCAGCGTAGGGCATAGCGGGAGAGGCGAGCAGTACTTC. Amino acid sequence: CASSVGHSGRGEQYF. This chain connects TRBV9 to TRBJ2-7; TRBD2 aligns across 9 bases. J gave up 6 bases and V 0 bases, and 7 bases lay outside the gene matches. There are 15 residues in the CDR3. Germline V lookup: CDR1 SGDLS, CDR2 YYNGEE.

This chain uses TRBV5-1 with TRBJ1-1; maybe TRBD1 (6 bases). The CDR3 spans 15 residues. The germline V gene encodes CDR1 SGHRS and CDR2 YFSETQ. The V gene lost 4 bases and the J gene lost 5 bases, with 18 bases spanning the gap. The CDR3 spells CASSPQTKRGTEAFF. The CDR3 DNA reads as TGCGCCAGCAGCCCCCAGACAAAAAGGGGGACTGAAGCTTTCTTT. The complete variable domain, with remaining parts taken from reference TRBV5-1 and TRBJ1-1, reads KAGVTQTPRYLIKTRGQQVTLSCSPISGHRSVSWYQQTPGQGLQFLFEYFSETQRNKGNFPGRFSGRQFSNSRSEMNVSTLELGDSALYLCASSPQTKRGTEAFFGQGTRLTVV.